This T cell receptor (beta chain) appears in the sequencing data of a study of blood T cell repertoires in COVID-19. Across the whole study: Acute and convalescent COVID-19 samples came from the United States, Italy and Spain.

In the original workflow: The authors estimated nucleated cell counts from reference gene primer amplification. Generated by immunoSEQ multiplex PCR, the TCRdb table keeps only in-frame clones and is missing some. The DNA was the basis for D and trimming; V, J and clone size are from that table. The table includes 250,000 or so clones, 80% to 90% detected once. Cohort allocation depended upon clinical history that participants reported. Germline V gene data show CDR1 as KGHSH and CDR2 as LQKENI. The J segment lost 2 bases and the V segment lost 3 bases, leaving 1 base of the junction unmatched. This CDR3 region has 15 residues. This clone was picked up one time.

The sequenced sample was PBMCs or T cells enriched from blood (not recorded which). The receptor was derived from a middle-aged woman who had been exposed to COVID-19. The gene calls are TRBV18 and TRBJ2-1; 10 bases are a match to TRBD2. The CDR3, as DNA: TGTGCCAGCTCACCTAGCGGGGGGACCTACAATGAGCAGTTCTTC. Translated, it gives CASSPSGGTYNEQFF.